Sequencing of this TCR beta chain was carried out in a study of human T cells and chemical hapten exposure. Study as a whole: Researchers reported sensitizing a roughly 2 cm by roughly 2 cm upper inner arm skin site with 2% DPC. Weekly administration of diphenylcyclopropenone to the scalp of patients continued throughout the roughly 24-week study. Diagnoses of alopecia areata, totalis or universalis occurred in mostly female patients.

Authors' methods: Sampled TCR counts reached a median of approximately 100,000 per sample, with values ranging from about 23,224 to 690,600. Via MiXCR, TCRdb re-called the RACE reads, giving one row per CDR3 protein. TCRdb's processing, not the study's, gives the V and J calls here. This table holds some 330,000 distinct CDR3 sequences, roughly 6% found once. Germline V gene data show CDR1 as LGHNA and CDR2 as YSLEER. V lost 0 bases and J 0 bases, leaving 8 bases between the germline ends. The CDR3 runs to 15 residues. Time point here: pre-sensitization, week 0. Treatment given: therapeutic diphenylcyclopropenone sensitization with weekly scalp DPC.

This sequence joins TRBV4-3 and TRBJ1-1, with unresolved D. Sequenced here: whole blood, sampled in connection with sensitization to the hapten diphenylcyclopropenone (DPC). The receptor was derived from a woman aged 18-35 years with alopecia areata. Some clones in this sample may be carry-over from other donors' samples. The CDR3 nucleotides read TGCGCCAGCAGCCAAGATAAGGCATTGAACACTGAAGCTTTCTTT. This codes for CASSQDKALNTEAFF.